This TCR beta chain was recovered during a study of blood T cell repertoires in COVID-19. Under the authors' procedure: For nucleated cells, counts were estimated from reference gene primer amplification. TCRdb keeps only in-frame clones here, not all; method: immunoSEQ multiplex PCR. V, J and clone size are those of that table, while D and trimming were read from the DNA. The table lists 400,000 or so clones, 75% to 90% of them singletons. The CDR3 extends over 13 amino acids. The germline V and J ends were trimmed by 3 bases and 2 bases, with 8 bases remaining between them. Cohort 3 recovered donors had two negative PCRs, clearance, or symptom resolution.

The specimen sequenced was PBMCs or T cells enriched from blood (not recorded which). This rearrangement joins TRBV12-3 or TRBV12-4 to TRBJ2-7; D remains unclear. This receptor was taken from a man aged 25 to 40 who had recovered from COVID-19. CDR3 loop: CASSLAQPYEQYF. The CDR3 coding sequence is TGTGCCAGCAGTTTGGCACAGCCCTACGAGCAGTACTTC.